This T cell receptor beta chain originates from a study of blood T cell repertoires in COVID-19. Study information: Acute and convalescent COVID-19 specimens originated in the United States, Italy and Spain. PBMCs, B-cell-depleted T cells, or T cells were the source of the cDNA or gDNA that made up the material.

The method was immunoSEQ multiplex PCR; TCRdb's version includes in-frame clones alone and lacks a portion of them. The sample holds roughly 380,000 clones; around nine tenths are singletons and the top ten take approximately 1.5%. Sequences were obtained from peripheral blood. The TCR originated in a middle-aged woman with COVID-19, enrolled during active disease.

The CDR3 nucleotides are TGTGCCAGCAGTTACTCGACAAGGACAGGGTCGAGCAATCAGCCCCAGCATTTT. Its protein product is CASSYSTRTGSSNQPQHF. The V gene is TRBV6-2 or TRBV6-3, the J gene TRBJ1-5; 8 nucleotides line up with TRBD1. The germline gives CDR1 MNHEY, CDR2 SVGEGT. The V and J ends lost 0 bases and 1 base, in that order; junction bases with no gene match: 8. This CDR3 has 18 amino acids.